A selection of T cell receptor beta chains follows, all from one sample in a study of early stage breast cancer tumors. Using immunoSEQ multiplex PCR, the repertoire was profiled, and TCRdb retains in-frame clones only, with some absent. The repertoire holds some 36,000 clones, with about 68% as singletons. The sequenced sample consisted of blood. Every receptor here comes from a person aged 55 to 75 with breast cancer. CDR3s include the opening cysteine and the closing phenylalanine or tryptophan. The D gene is left open where the match is weak. Rows may omit the clone size; those that give it use once, few, many or a size class.

V gene: TRBV5-1
clone size: -
J gene: TRBJ2-1
D gene: TRBD2
CDR3 DNA: TGCGCCAGCAGGTCCGGGACTAGCGGGGGGGGGACCTACAATGAGCAGTTCTTC
CDR3 protein: CASRSGTSGGGTYNEQFF

V gene: TRBV19
clone size: -
J gene: TRBJ1-1
D gene: -
CDR3 DNA: TGTGCCAGTAGCACAGACGGGAGGGGCGCTGAAGCTTTCTTT
CDR3 protein: CASSTDGRGAEAFF

V gene: TRBV30
clone size: few
J gene: TRBJ1-3
D gene: -
CDR3 DNA: TGTGCCTGGGCACTAACAGGGAGCTCTGGAAACACCATATATTTT
CDR3 protein: CAWALTGSSGNTIYF

V gene: TRBV6-1
clone size: -
J gene: TRBJ1-1
D gene: -
CDR3 DNA: TGTGCCAGCAGGGGTTGGGGGAACACTGAAGCTTTCTTT
CDR3 protein: CASRGWGNTEAFF

V gene: TRBV18
clone size: -
J gene: TRBJ2-5
D gene: -
CDR3 DNA: TGTGCCAGCTCACGATGGGTGACCGAAGAGACCCAGTACTTC
CDR3 protein: CASSRWVTEETQYF

V gene: TRBV6-5
clone size: -
J gene: TRBJ1-2
D gene: -
CDR3 DNA: TGTGCCAGCAGTTACGAAAGGGGTAGAGTAAGGGGCTACACCTTC
CDR3 protein: CASSYERGRVRGYTF

V gene: TRBV14
clone size: few
J gene: TRBJ2-3
D gene: -
CDR3 DNA: TGTGCCAGCAGCCGTCGTGAGCGGGCATGGGATACGCAGTATTTT
CDR3 protein: CASSRRERAWDTQYF

V gene: TRBV28
clone size: -
J gene: TRBJ2-7
D gene: -
CDR3 DNA: TGTGCCAGCAGTTTAGGGAGGATAGGGGGAGGGCCCTACGAGCAGTACTTC
CDR3 protein: CASSLGRIGGGPYEQYF

V gene: TRBV19
clone size: -
J gene: TRBJ1-1
D gene: -
CDR3 DNA: TGTGCCAGTAGGAACCAGGGCTTTGGGTACAACACTGAAGCTTTCTTT
CDR3 protein: CASRNQGFGYNTEAFF

V gene: TRBV28
clone size: -
J gene: TRBJ1-4
D gene: TRBD1
CDR3 DNA: TGTGCCAGCAGCCCCGGACAGGGGAATGAAAAACTGTTTTTT
CDR3 protein: CASSPGQGNEKLFF

V gene: TRBV28
clone size: -
J gene: TRBJ1-3
D gene: -
CDR3 DNA: TGTGCCAGCAGTTTATCTGCCCCTGGGAACACCATATATTTT
CDR3 protein: CASSLSAPGNTIYF

V gene: TRBV7-8
clone size: once
J gene: TRBJ1-5
D gene: -
CDR3 DNA: TGTGCCAGCAGCTTCGGCAGGGTGAGCAATCAGCCCCAGCATTTT
CDR3 protein: CASSFGRVSNQPQHF

V gene: TRBV6-1
clone size: -
J gene: TRBJ2-7
D gene: TRBD1
CDR3 DNA: TGTGCCAGCAGTGCCCGGGACAGACTGACCTACGAGCAGTACTTC
CDR3 protein: CASSARDRLTYEQYF

V gene: TRBV19
clone size: few
J gene: TRBJ1-5
D gene: -
CDR3 DNA: TGTGCCAGTAGTCCAAGGGGGACTTCTCAGCCCCAGCATTTT
CDR3 protein: CASSPRGTSQPQHF

V gene: TRBV5-1
clone size: -
J gene: TRBJ2-2
D gene: -
CDR3 DNA: TGCGCCAGCAGCCCGGGCACCGGGGAGCTGTTTTTT
CDR3 protein: CASSPGTGELFF

V gene: TRBV6-1
clone size: once
J gene: TRBJ2-5
D gene: -
CDR3 DNA: TGTGCCAGCAGTTCCGGGGGTTGGGAGACCCAGTACTTC
CDR3 protein: CASSSGGWETQYF

V gene: TRBV23-1
clone size: few
J gene: TRBJ2-7
D gene: -
CDR3 DNA: TGCGCCAGCACTAAACCCGGGGGCGACGAGCAGTACTTC
CDR3 protein: CASTKPGGDEQYF

V gene: TRBV6-1
clone size: -
J gene: TRBJ2-7
D gene: -
CDR3 DNA: TGTGCCAGCGTCGCGGACCTCTACGAGCAGTACTTC
CDR3 protein: CASVADLYEQYF

V gene: TRBV7-2
clone size: -
J gene: TRBJ2-4
D gene: -
CDR3 DNA: TGTGCCAGCAGCTTAGAGATTGGGGGCAATGGCATTCAGTACTTC
CDR3 protein: CASSLEIGGNGIQYF

V gene: TRBV5-6
clone size: -
J gene: TRBJ2-1
D gene: -
CDR3 DNA: TGTGCCAGCAGCTTGGACGCAGGGCGGATCTGGAATGAGCAGTTCTTC
CDR3 protein: CASSLDAGRIWNEQFF

V gene: TRBV2
clone size: -
J gene: TRBJ1-2
D gene: TRBD1
CDR3 DNA: TGTGCCAGCAGTGAACAGGGGGGCGGCTATGGCTACACCTTC
CDR3 protein: CASSEQGGGYGYTF

V gene: TRBV9
clone size: -
J gene: TRBJ2-7
D gene: -
CDR3 DNA: TGTGCCAGCAGCCCATCGGTCTTGGACTACGAGCAGTACTTC
CDR3 protein: CASSPSVLDYEQYF

V gene: TRBV19
clone size: -
J gene: TRBJ2-7
D gene: TRBD1
CDR3 DNA: TGTGCCAGTAGCCCAGGGGGCGGTAGCTCCTACGAGCAGTACTTC
CDR3 protein: CASSPGGGSSYEQYF

V gene: TRBV28
clone size: -
J gene: TRBJ1-4
D gene: -
CDR3 DNA: TGTGCCAGCAGTAAAACTTACCTCAGAGGGGGTGGAGAAAAACTGTTTTTT
CDR3 protein: CASSKTYLRGGGEKLFF

V gene: TRBV20-1
clone size: -
J gene: TRBJ2-5
D gene: -
CDR3 DNA: TGCAGTGCTAGACCCCAAGAGACCCAGTACTTC
CDR3 protein: CSARPQETQYF

V gene: TRBV19
clone size: once
J gene: TRBJ2-3
D gene: -
CDR3 DNA: TGTGCCGCGGCGAGGGGCGGGTCCACAGATACGCAGTATTTT
CDR3 protein: CAAARGGSTDTQYF

V gene: TRBV5-4
clone size: -
J gene: TRBJ2-3
D gene: TRBD1
CDR3 DNA: TGTGCCAGCCGCCGTGGGACAGGGGGATCCACAGATACGCAGTATTTT
CDR3 protein: CASRRGTGGSTDTQYF

V gene: TRBV19
clone size: -
J gene: TRBJ2-1
D gene: TRBD2
CDR3 DNA: TGTGCCAGTAGTATCCACCCCAAGCGGGGGCACAATGAGCAGTTCTTC
CDR3 protein: CASSIHPKRGHNEQFF

V gene: TRBV27
clone size: -
J gene: TRBJ1-5
D gene: TRBD1
CDR3 DNA: TGTGCCAGCAGCCAAATCTCGACAGGGGGCATAAGGTTTCAGCCCCAGCATTTT
CDR3 protein: CASSQISTGGIRFQPQHF

V gene: TRBV5-1
clone size: -
J gene: TRBJ1-2
D gene: -
CDR3 DNA: TGCGCCAGCAGCGTTCTACAGGGTTCAGGGGGCTACACCTTC
CDR3 protein: CASSVLQGSGGYTF

V gene: TRBV11-3
clone size: -
J gene: TRBJ2-2
D gene: -
CDR3 DNA: TGTGCCAGCAGCTTGAGGACCGGGGAGCTGTTTTTT
CDR3 protein: CASSLRTGELFF

V gene: TRBV15
clone size: -
J gene: TRBJ2-3
D gene: -
CDR3 DNA: TGTGCCACCAGCAGAGATTTTATTGGGGCAGATACGCAGTATTTT
CDR3 protein: CATSRDFIGADTQYF

V gene: TRBV5-5
clone size: -
J gene: TRBJ1-5
D gene: TRBD1
CDR3 DNA: TGTGCCAGCAGCTTAGACAGGGGGAACAATCAGCCCCAGCATTTT
CDR3 protein: CASSLDRGNNQPQHF

V gene: TRBV19
clone size: -
J gene: TRBJ1-6
D gene: TRBD1
CDR3 DNA: TGTGCCAGTAGTATACGGACAGGAAGCTCCTATAATTCACCCCTCCACTTT
CDR3 protein: CASSIRTGSSYNSPLHF

V gene: TRBV4-1
clone size: few
J gene: TRBJ1-2
D gene: TRBD1
CDR3 DNA: TGCGCCAGCAGCCAAACCCAGACAGGGTTGGGAGGCTACACCTTC
CDR3 protein: CASSQTQTGLGGYTF

V gene: TRBV28
clone size: -
J gene: TRBJ2-1
D gene: TRBD2
CDR3 DNA: TGTGCCAGCAGTTCACAAGGCGGGACTAGCGGGAGGGCCGTGCAGTTCTTC
CDR3 protein: CASSSQGGTSGRAVQFF

V gene: TRBV20-1
clone size: -
J gene: TRBJ2-5
D gene: -
CDR3 DNA: TGCAGTGCTAGCCTCGTGGAGACCCAGTACTTC
CDR3 protein: CSASLVETQYF

V gene: TRBV19
clone size: -
J gene: TRBJ1-1
D gene: -
CDR3 DNA: TGTGCCAGTAGTATTTCCTCTGGGGGCCAAGCTTTCTTT
CDR3 protein: CASSISSGGQAFF

V gene: TRBV18
clone size: -
J gene: TRBJ1-6
D gene: TRBD1
CDR3 DNA: TGTGCCAGCTCACGGGACAGAGATAATTCACCCCTCCACTTT
CDR3 protein: CASSRDRDNSPLHF

V gene: TRBV11-2
clone size: -
J gene: TRBJ1-5
D gene: -
CDR3 DNA: TGTGCCAGCAGCTTAGGATGGGACCTGCCCCAGCATTTT
CDR3 protein: CASSLGWDLPQHF

V gene: TRBV6-1
clone size: few
J gene: TRBJ2-1
D gene: -
CDR3 DNA: TGTGCCAGCAGTGCCGTAACTGGAAATGAGCAGTTCTTC
CDR3 protein: CASSAVTGNEQFF

V gene: TRBV28
clone size: -
J gene: TRBJ2-1
D gene: -
CDR3 DNA: TGTGCCAGCAGTTCCTCCGGGACTCAGACCTACAATGAGCAGTTCTTC
CDR3 protein: CASSSSGTQTYNEQFF

V gene: TRBV28
clone size: -
J gene: TRBJ1-1
D gene: -
CDR3 DNA: TGTGCCAGCAGTTCTACAGGGTTGAACACTGAAGCTTTCTTT
CDR3 protein: CASSSTGLNTEAFF

V gene: TRBV5-6
clone size: -
J gene: TRBJ1-5
D gene: -
CDR3 DNA: TGTGCCAGCAGCTCGATAGGGGATAGCAATCAGCCCCAGCATTTT
CDR3 protein: CASSSIGDSNQPQHF

V gene: TRBV20-1
clone size: -
J gene: TRBJ2-7
D gene: -
CDR3 DNA: TGCAGTGCTAGAACAACGTACGAGCAGTACTTC
CDR3 protein: CSARTTYEQYF

V gene: TRBV7-2
clone size: -
J gene: TRBJ2-5
D gene: TRBD2
CDR3 DNA: TGTGCCAGCAGCTTACAGACTAGCGCCCTGCAGACCCAGTACTTC
CDR3 protein: CASSLQTSALQTQYF

V gene: TRBV9
clone size: -
J gene: TRBJ1-2
D gene: -
CDR3 DNA: TGTGCCAGCAGCGTAGGCGGGGGCGTCTATGGCTACACCTTC
CDR3 protein: CASSVGGGVYGYTF

V gene: TRBV15
clone size: -
J gene: TRBJ2-2
D gene: -
CDR3 DNA: TGTGCCACCAGCAGAGGTAGAGGGGGCGCGGGAACCGGGGAGCTGTTTTTT
CDR3 protein: CATSRGRGGAGTGELFF

V gene: TRBV7-9
clone size: -
J gene: TRBJ1-3
D gene: -
CDR3 DNA: TGTGCCAGCAGCTTACGGGCCTCTGGAAACACCATATATTTT
CDR3 protein: CASSLRASGNTIYF

V gene: TRBV5-4
clone size: -
J gene: TRBJ2-1
D gene: TRBD2
CDR3 DNA: TGTGCCAGCAGCGCCGGACTAGCGGGGGGGACAGTAGATGAGCAGTTCTTC
CDR3 protein: CASSAGLAGGTVDEQFF

V gene: TRBV9
clone size: -
J gene: TRBJ2-1
D gene: -
CDR3 DNA: TGTGCCAGCAGCGTAAGCTCGGGGAGTGAGCAGTTCTTC
CDR3 protein: CASSVSSGSEQFF

V gene: TRBV7-6
clone size: -
J gene: TRBJ1-3
D gene: TRBD1
CDR3 DNA: TGTGCCAGCAGTTTCGGACAGGGGCAAGAAAACACCATATATTTT
CDR3 protein: CASSFGQGQENTIYF

V gene: TRBV19
clone size: -
J gene: TRBJ1-2
D gene: -
CDR3 DNA: TGTGCCAGTAGTATTCCGGGGGACTATGGCTACACCTTC
CDR3 protein: CASSIPGDYGYTF

V gene: TRBV11-1
clone size: -
J gene: TRBJ1-2
D gene: TRBD1
CDR3 DNA: TGTGCCAGCAGCCGCGGGACAGGGGTGGGCTATGGCTACACCTTC
CDR3 protein: CASSRGTGVGYGYTF

V gene: TRBV11-1
clone size: -
J gene: TRBJ2-7
D gene: TRBD2
CDR3 DNA: TGTGCCAGCAGCGCGGGACTAGCGGACTACGAGCAGTACTTC
CDR3 protein: CASSAGLADYEQYF